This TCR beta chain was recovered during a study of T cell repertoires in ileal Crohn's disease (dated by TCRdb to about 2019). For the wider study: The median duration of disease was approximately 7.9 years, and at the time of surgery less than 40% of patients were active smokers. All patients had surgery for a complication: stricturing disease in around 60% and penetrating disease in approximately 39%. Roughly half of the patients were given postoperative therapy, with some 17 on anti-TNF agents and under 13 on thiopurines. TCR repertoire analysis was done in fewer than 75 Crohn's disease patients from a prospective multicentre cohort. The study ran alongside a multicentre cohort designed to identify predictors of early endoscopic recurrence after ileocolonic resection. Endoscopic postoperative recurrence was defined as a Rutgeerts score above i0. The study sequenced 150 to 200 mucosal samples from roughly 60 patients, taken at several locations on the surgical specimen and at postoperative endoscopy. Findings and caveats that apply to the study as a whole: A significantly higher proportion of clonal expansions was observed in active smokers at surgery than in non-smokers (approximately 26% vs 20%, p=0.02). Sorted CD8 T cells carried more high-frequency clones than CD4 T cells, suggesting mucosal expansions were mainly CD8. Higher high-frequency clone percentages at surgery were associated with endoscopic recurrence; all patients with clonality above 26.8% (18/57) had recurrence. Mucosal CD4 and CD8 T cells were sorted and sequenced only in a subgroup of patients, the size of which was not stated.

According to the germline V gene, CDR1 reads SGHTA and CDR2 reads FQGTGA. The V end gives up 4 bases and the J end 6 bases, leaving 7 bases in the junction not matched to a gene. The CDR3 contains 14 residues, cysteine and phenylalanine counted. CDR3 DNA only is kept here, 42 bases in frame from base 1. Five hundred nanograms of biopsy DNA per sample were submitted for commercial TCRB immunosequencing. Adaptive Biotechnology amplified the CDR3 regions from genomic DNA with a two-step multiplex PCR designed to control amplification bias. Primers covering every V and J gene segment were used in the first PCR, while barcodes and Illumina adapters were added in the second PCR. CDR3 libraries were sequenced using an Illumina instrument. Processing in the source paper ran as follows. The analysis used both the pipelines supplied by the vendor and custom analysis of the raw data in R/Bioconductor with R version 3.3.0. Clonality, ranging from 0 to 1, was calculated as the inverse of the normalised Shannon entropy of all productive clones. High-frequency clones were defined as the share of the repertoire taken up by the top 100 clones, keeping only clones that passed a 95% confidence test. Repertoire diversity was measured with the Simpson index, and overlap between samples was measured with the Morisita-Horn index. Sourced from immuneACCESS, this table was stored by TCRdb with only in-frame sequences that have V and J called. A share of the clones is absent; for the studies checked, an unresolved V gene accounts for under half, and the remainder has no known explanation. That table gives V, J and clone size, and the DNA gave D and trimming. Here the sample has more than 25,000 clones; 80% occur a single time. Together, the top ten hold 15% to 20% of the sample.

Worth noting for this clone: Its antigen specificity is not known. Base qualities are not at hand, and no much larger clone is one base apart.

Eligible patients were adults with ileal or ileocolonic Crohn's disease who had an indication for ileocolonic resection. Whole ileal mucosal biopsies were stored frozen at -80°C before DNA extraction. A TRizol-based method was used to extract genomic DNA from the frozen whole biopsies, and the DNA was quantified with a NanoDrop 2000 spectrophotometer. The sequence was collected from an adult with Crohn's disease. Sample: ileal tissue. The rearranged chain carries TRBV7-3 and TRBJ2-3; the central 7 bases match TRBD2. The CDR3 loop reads CASSSGLWGDTQYF. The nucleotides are TGTGCCAGCAGCTCGGGACTATGGGGGGATACGCAGTATTTT.